This T cell receptor (beta chain) is drawn from a study of blood T cell repertoires in COVID-19. Whole-study context: Researchers got acute and convalescent COVID-19 samples from the United States, Italy and Spain. Sources were T cells, B-cell-depleted T cells, or PBMCs; the material itself was cDNA or gDNA.

Original processing methods: From reference gene primer amplification, estimates of nucleated cell counts were derived. Assay used: immunoSEQ multiplex PCR; TCRdb lists only in-frame clones, some missing. V and J calls and clone size are given by that table; D and trimming were obtained from the DNA. The sample has approximately 56,000 clones, under 85% seen once. V lost 6 bases and J lost 1, with 15 bases in between. The CDR3 is made up of 16 amino acids. Germline values: CDR1 SGHAT, CDR2 FQNNGV. Input material: peripheral blood. The origin of this receptor is a man in his 70s with active COVID-19. The V gene is TRBV11-2, the J gene TRBJ1-4; no clear D. Here the CDR3 reads CASRRNGVGTNEKLFF. The CDR3 DNA reads TGTGCCAGCAGGCGGAACGGGGTGGGAACTAATGAAAAACTGTTTTTT.